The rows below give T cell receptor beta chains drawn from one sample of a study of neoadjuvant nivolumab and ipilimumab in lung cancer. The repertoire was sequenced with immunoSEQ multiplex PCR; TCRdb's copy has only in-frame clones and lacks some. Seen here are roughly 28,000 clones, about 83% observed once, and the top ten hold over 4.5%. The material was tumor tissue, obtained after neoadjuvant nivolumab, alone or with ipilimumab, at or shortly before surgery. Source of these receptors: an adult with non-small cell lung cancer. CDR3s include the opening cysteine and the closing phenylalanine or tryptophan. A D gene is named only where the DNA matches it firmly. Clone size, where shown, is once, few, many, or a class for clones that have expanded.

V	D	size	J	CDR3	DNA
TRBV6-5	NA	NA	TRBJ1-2	CASSYRRDTQPYGYTF	TGTGCCAGCAGTTACAGACGGGACACCCAACCTTATGGCTACACCTTC
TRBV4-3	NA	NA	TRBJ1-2	CASSQDQGLGDGYTF	TGCGCCAGCAGCCAAGATCAGGGCCTGGGGGATGGCTACACCTTC
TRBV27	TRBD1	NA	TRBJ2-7	CASSSWTGSYEQYF	TGTGCCAGCAGTTCTTGGACAGGGAGCTACGAGCAGTACTTC
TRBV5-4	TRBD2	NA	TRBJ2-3	CASSLGGLAADTQYF	TGTGCCAGCAGCTTGGGGGGACTAGCGGCGGATACGCAGTATTTT
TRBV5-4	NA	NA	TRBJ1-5	CASSLDSQPQHF	TGTGCCAGCAGCTTGGACAGTCAGCCCCAGCATTTT
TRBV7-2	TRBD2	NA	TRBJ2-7	CASSARTSSEQYF	TGTGCCAGCAGCGCGCGGACTAGTTCCGAGCAGTACTTC
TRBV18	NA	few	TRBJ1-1	CASSPEEQGGAFF	TGTGCCAGCTCACCCGAAGAGCAGGGAGGGGCTTTCTTT
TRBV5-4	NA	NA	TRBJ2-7	CASSLGTYEQYF	TGTGCCAGCAGCTTAGGGACCTACGAGCAGTACTTC
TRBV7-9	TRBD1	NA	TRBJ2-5	CASSPLGTGGETQYF	TGTGCCAGCAGCCCTCTTGGGACAGGGGGCGAGACCCAGTACTTC
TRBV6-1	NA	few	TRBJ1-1	CASSEEARSEAFF	TGTGCCAGCAGTGAAGAGGCCAGGTCTGAAGCTTTCTTT
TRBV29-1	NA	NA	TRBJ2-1	CSVFIAVRLYNEQFF	TGCAGCGTTTTCATAGCGGTTCGGCTCTACAATGAGCAGTTCTTC
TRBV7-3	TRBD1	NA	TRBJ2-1	CASSTLGTVSINEQFF	TGTGCCAGCAGCACTCTCGGGACAGTATCGATCAATGAGCAGTTCTTC
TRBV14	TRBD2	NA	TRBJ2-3	CASRRLAGGIPDTQYF	TGTGCCAGCAGACGACTAGCGGGGGGGATCCCGGATACGCAGTATTTT
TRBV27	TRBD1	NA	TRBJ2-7	CASSLSVGTGVSEQYF	TGTGCCAGCAGCCTTTCGGTGGGGACAGGGGTCTCCGAGCAGTACTTC
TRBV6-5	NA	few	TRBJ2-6	CASSYEGSGANVLTF	TGTGCCAGCAGTTACGAGGGCTCTGGGGCCAACGTCCTGACTTTC
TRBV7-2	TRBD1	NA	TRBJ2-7	CASSRDRSSYEQYF	TGTGCCAGCAGCCGGGACAGGAGCTCCTACGAGCAGTACTTC
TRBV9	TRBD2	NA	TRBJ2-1	CASSVGLAGGGNEQFF	TGTGCCAGCAGCGTAGGACTAGCGGGAGGTGGGAATGAGCAGTTCTTC
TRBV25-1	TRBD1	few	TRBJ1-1	CASSVRGRTEAFF	TGTGCCAGCAGTGTCAGGGGGAGAACTGAAGCTTTCTTT
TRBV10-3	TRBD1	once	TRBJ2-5	CAIRDGTGQETQYF	TGTGCCATCAGGGATGGGACAGGCCAAGAGACCCAGTACTTC
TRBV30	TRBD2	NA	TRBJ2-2	CAWSFGLAGAGGELFF	TGTGCCTGGAGCTTTGGACTAGCGGGAGCGGGCGGGGAGCTGTTTTTT
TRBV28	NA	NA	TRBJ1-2	CASSFAENYGYTF	TGTGCCAGCAGTTTTGCGGAGAACTATGGCTACACCTTC
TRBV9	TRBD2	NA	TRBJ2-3	CASNRLGTSGGTDTQYF	TGTGCCAGCAACCGACTCGGGACTAGCGGGGGGACAGATACGCAGTATTTT
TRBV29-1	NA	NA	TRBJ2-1	CNARGGGNEQFF	TGCAACGCCCGAGGGGGGGGTAATGAGCAGTTCTTC
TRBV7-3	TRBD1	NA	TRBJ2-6	CATAGGRDSGANVLTF	TGTGCCACCGCAGGGGGCCGAGACTCTGGGGCCAACGTCCTGACTTTC
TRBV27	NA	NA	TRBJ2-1	CASRTGTMRNEQFF	TGTGCCAGCAGGACCGGGACCATGAGGAATGAGCAGTTCTTC
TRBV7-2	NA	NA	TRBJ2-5	CASRRGDTRQETQYF	TGTGCCAGCAGGAGAGGCGATACCCGCCAAGAGACCCAGTACTTC